The 19 T cell receptor beta chains presented below share a single source sample, sequenced in a study of control samples from healthy donors and cancer patients. Produced via immunoSEQ multiplex PCR; TCRdb's table is partial and in-frame only. Among more than 85,000 clones listed, 88% were seen once. Input material: PBMCs. These receptors were collected from a woman aged 55-69 years with lung cancer.

The chain uses TRBV4-2 and TRBJ1-1, with a possible D match to TRBD1 (6 bases). V was shortened by 3 bases and J by 5 bases, with 16 bases between the two germline ends. Germline V CDR1 and CDR2: LGHNA, YNFKEQ. CDR3 length: 15 amino acids. The CDR3 protein is CASSQPTGDRTEAFF. The CDR3 nucleotides read TGTGCCAGCAGCCAGCCGACAGGTGATAGAACTGAAGCTTTCTTT.

This chain links TRBV5-6 with TRBJ2-1; perhaps TRBD2 as D (6 bases). Trimming cost V 0 bases and J 6 bases, with 13 bases left between them. CDR3 length: 15 amino acids. Germline CDR1 SGHDT, CDR2 YYEEEE. The CDR3 loop reads CASSLGATRGNEQFF. The CDR3 nucleotides are TGTGCCAGCAGCTTGGGGGCGACGCGGGGCAATGAGCAGTTCTTC. The whole variable domain, filled in from reference TRBV5-6 and TRBJ2-1, reads DAGVTQSPTHLIKTRGQQVTLRCSPKSGHDTVSWYQQALGQGPQFIFQYYEEEERQRGNFPDRFSGHQFPNYSSELNVNALLLGDSALYLCASSLGATRGNEQFFGPGTRLTVL.

This chain connects TRBV11-3 to TRBJ2-3; 8 bases align to TRBD2. V trimming: 1 base; J trimming: 4 bases; junction bases outside the gene matches: 4. The CDR3 consists of 15 residues. From germline, CDR1 is SGHNT and CDR2 YENEEA. CDR3 DNA sequence: TGTGCCAGCAGCTTAGGGGCGGGAGGTCCAGATACGCAGTATTTT. This translates into CASSLGAGGPDTQYF.

The J gene is TRBJ2-7, the V gene TRBV9; a weak D match, TRBD2 (5 bases). Germline values: CDR1 SGDLS, CDR2 YYNGEE. The ends were cut back, 4 bases at V and 2 bases at J, with 10 bases in the middle. This CDR3 region has 13 residues. The CDR3 DNA reads as TGTGCCAGCAGCCCAGTCGGGGCCTACGAGCAGTACTTC. This sequence encodes CASSPVGAYEQYF.

The rearrangement links TRBV6-5 to TRBJ1-1; D remains ambiguous. Germline values: CDR1 MNHEY, CDR2 SVGAGI. This CDR3 has 16 amino acids. Deletions cut 4 bases from V and 4 bases from J, with 19 bases between. CDR3 in amino acids: CASSSWGGKSGTEAFF. The DNA of the CDR3 is TGTGCCAGCAGTTCCTGGGGAGGAAAAAGTGGCACTGAAGCTTTCTTT.

The chain links TRBV12-3 or TRBV12-4 to TRBJ2-1; D unresolved. The CDR3 runs to 12 residues. V gave up 0 bases and J gave up 9 bases, with 6 bases separating them. This CDR3 reads CASSLAGIEQFF. The DNA for the CDR3 is TGTGCCAGCAGTTTAGCAGGGATTGAGCAGTTCTTC.

The chain has TRBV7-9 and TRBJ2-6; 7 bases are shared with TRBD1. The CDR3 spans 16 residues. The germline gives CDR1 SEHNR, CDR2 FQNEAQ (reference sequence). The chain's CDR3 is CATTGDHLSGANVLTF. In DNA form, the CDR3 reads TGTGCAACTACAGGGGACCACCTCTCTGGGGCCAACGTCCTGACTTTC.

This sequence joins TRBV15 and TRBJ1-1; D is unresolved. The CDR3 consists of 14 residues. With 0 bases removed from V and 3 bases from J, the gap between germline ends came to 8 bases. The germline gives CDR1 LNHNV, CDR2 YYDKDF (reference sequence). In nucleotides, the CDR3 is TGTGCCACCAGCAGAGATAGGACGTACACTGAAGCTTTCTTT. Its translation: CATSRDRTYTEAFF.

The gene calls are TRBV27 and TRBJ1-2, with TRBD1 matching over 7 bases. The CDR3 runs 14 residues. In germline, CDR1 is MNHEY, CDR2 SMNVEV (reference sequence). The V gene end was trimmed by 6 bases and the J gene end by 0 bases; junction bases not matched to a gene: 4. CDR3 DNA: TGTGCCAGCAGCCCGGACAGGACTAACTATGGCTACACCTTC. Translated, it gives CASSPDRTNYGYTF.

CDR3 residues: CASSSVNTGELFF. In DNA form, the CDR3 reads TGTGCCAGCTCATCAGTGAACACCGGGGAGCTGTTTTTT. This chain uses TRBV18 with TRBJ2-2, with D hard to call. Between the trimmed V and J ends, which lost 5 bases and 1 base, there was a span of 5 bases. This CDR3 has 13 residues. CDR1 KGHSH and CDR2 LQKENI come from the germline V gene.

V gene TRBV6-5 combines with J gene TRBJ1-3; TRBD1 is a possible D gene (6 bases). The germline CDR1 and CDR2 sequences are MNHEY and SVGAGI. V was clipped by 7 bases and J by 3 bases, with 13 bases between them. The CDR3 loop spans 14 amino acids. The CDR3 loop reads CASTNRDSGNTIYF. CDR3 sequence (DNA): TGTGCCAGCACGAACAGGGATAGTGGAAACACCATATATTTT.

In its sample, this clone was seen a few times. The gene calls are TRBV27 and TRBJ1-1, with D unresolved. V dropped 2 bases and J dropped 3 bases, with 13 bases sitting between them. CDR1 MNHEY and CDR2 SMNVEV come from the germline V gene (reference sequence). The CDR3 has 15 amino acids. CDR3 sequence: CASSLAPRADTEAFF. The CDR3 region has the DNA TGTGCCAGCAGTTTAGCCCCTCGGGCGGACACTGAAGCTTTCTTT.

The chain uses TRBV29-1 and TRBJ2-1; D not resolved. V was clipped by 4 bases and J by 5 bases, with 15 bases between them. CDR3 length: 14 amino acids. CDR1 is SQVTM, CDR2 ANQGSEA, per germline. CDR3 DNA: TGCAGCGTTGCGAGACTCTTTCGGGACAATGAGCAGTTCTTC. It codes for CSVARLFRDNEQFF.

This clone has only one observation. The chain recombines TRBV6-5 with TRBJ1-2; possible D gene TRBD1, 6 bases. The V end lost 6 bases, the J end lost 4 bases, and 15 bases lay between the germline ends. The CDR3 extends over 14 amino acids. Germline V gives CDR1 MNHEY, CDR2 SVGAGI. CDR3 protein: CASSAGEGGYGYTF. CDR3 DNA: TGTGCCAGCAGCGCCGGGGAGGGGGGCTATGGCTACACCTTC.

This chain uses TRBV5-4 with TRBJ2-2; D assignment may be TRBD1 or TRBD2 (5 bases each). Germline V gene lookup returns CDR1 SGHNT and CDR2 YYREEE (reference sequence). This CDR3 has 15 amino acids. Trimming stripped 3 bases from V and 2 bases from J, with 11 bases between. This chain's CDR3 is CASSSGTINTGELFF. CDR3 in DNA: TGTGCCAGCAGCTCCGGGACCATTAACACCGGGGAGCTGTTTTTT.

The chain uses TRBV2 and TRBJ2-3; D is possibly TRBD1 (6 bases). The CDR3 loop spans 16 amino acids. Trimming took off 4 bases at V and 2 bases at J, with 16 bases between the two ends. Germline V gene lookup returns CDR1 SNHLY and CDR2 FYNNEI. The CDR3 sequence is CASSGNHRETTDTQYF. Here the CDR3 DNA reads TGTGCCAGCAGTGGGAACCACAGGGAAACCACAGATACGCAGTATTTT.

The chain couples TRBV6-2 or TRBV6-3 to TRBJ1-2; D is perhaps TRBD1 (5 bases). Trimming stripped 6 bases from V and 3 bases from J, with 8 bases between. The CDR3 has 12 residues. Germline lookup yields CDR1 MNHEY and CDR2 SVGEGT. CDR3 amino acids: CASSWGYYGYTF. As DNA, the CDR3 is TGTGCCAGCAGCTGGGGCTACTATGGCTACACCTTC.

V and J are TRBV11-3 and TRBJ1-2, with a weak D call TRBD1 (6 bases). This CDR3 is built from 13 residues. Germline CDR1 reads SGHNT; CDR2 reads YENEEA. V was clipped by 4 bases and J by 4 bases, with 10 bases between them. CDR3 nucleotides: TGTGCCAGCAGCTCCGGACAGTTCTATGGCTACACCTTC. The encoded protein is CASSSGQFYGYTF.

The rearrangement uses TRBV29-1 and TRBJ2-4; tentatively, D is TRBD2 (6 bases). V lost 6 bases, J lost 0 bases, and 9 bases lay in between. Germline assignment: CDR1 SQVTM and CDR2 ANQGSEA. The CDR3 runs to 13 residues. The CDR3 DNA reads as TGCAGCGTGGGGGGACTAGCCAAAAACATTCAGTACTTC. It encodes CSVGGLAKNIQYF.